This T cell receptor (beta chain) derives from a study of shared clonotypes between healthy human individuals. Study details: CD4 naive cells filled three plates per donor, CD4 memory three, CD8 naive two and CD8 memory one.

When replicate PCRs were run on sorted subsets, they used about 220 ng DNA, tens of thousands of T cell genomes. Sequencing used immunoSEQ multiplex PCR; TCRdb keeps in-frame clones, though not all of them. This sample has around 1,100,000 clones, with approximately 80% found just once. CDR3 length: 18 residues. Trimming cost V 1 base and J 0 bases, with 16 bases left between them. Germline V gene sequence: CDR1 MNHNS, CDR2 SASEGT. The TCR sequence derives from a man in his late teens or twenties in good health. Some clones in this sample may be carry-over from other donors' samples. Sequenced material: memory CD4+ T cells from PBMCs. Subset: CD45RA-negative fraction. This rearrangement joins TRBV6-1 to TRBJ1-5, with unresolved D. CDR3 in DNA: TGTGCCAGCAGTGAAGGGACCCACCCGGTTTATAGCAATCAGCCCCAGCATTTT. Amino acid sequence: CASSEGTHPVYSNQPQHF.